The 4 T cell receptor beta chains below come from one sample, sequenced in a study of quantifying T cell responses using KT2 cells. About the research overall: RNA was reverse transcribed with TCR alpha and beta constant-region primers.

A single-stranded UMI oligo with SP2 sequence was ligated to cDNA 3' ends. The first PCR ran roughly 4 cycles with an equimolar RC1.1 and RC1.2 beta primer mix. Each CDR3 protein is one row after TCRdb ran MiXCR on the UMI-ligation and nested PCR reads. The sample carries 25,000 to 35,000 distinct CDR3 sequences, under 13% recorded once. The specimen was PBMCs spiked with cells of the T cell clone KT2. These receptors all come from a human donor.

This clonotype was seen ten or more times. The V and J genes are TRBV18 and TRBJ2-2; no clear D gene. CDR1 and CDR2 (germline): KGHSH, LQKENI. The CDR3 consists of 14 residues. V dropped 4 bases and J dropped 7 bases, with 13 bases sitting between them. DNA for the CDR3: TGTGCCAGCTCACAAGGGTCAACAAGCGGGGAGCTGTTTTTT. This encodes CASSQGSTSGELFF.

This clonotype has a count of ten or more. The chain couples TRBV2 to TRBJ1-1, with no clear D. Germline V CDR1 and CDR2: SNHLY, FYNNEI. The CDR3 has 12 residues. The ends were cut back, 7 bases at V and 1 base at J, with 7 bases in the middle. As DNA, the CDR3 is TGTGCCAGCACGGACCCGAACACTGAAGCTTTCTTT. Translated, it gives CASTDPNTEAFF. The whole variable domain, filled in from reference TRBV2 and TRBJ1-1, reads EPEVTQTPSHQVTQMGQEVILRCVPISNHLYFYWYRQILGQKVEFLVSFYNNEISEKSEIFDDQFSVERPDGSNFTLKIRSTKLEDSAMYFCASTDPNTEAFFGQGTRLTVV.

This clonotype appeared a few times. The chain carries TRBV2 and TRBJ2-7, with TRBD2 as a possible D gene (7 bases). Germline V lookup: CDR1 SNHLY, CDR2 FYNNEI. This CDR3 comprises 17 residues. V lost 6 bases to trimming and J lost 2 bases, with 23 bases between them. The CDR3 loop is CASSPMGGLDFTYEQYF. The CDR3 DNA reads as TGTGCCAGCAGCCCCATGGGGGGGCTGGATTTTACCTACGAGCAGTACTTC.

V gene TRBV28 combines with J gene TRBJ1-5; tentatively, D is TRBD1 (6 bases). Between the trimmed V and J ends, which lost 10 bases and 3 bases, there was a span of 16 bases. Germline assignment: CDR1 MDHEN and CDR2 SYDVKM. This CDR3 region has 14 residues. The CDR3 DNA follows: TGTGCCACCGAAACGGGACACCTCAATCAGCCCCAGCATTTT. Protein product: CATETGHLNQPQHF.